This T cell receptor (beta chain) is from a study of blood T cell repertoires in COVID-19. Across the whole study: In each case, the material was cDNA or gDNA derived from T cells, B-cell-depleted T cells, or PBMCs.

Sequencing used immunoSEQ multiplex PCR; TCRdb keeps in-frame clones, though not all of them. The sample holds roughly 140,000 clones, 60% to 80% seen once. The receptor was derived from a man aged 45-65 years with active or convalescent COVID-19. Sequenced input: peripheral blood.

CDR3 in DNA: TGTGCCAGCAGCAGCAGAGACAGAAAAGAGACCCAGTACTTC. Protein sequence: CASSSRDRKETQYF. The chain is built from TRBV13 and TRBJ2-5, with D possibly matching TRBD1 (5 bases). Germline V CDR1 and CDR2: PRHDT, FYEKMQ (reference sequence). V was trimmed by 5 bases and J by 3 bases, leaving 13 bases between them. This CDR3 has 14 amino acids.